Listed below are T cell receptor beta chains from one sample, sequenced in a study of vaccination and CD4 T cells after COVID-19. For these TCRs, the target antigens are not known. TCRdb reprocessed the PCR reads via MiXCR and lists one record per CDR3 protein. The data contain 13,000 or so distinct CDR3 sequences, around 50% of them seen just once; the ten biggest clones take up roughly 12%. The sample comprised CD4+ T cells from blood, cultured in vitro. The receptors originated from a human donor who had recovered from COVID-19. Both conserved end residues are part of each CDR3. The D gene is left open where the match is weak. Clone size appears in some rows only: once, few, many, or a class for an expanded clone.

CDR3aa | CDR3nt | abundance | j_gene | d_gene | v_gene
CSVGAGRGTEAFF | TGCAGCGTTGGAGCAGGGAGGGGCACTGAAGCTTTCTTT | - | TRBJ1-1 | - | TRBV29-1
CAIRLGTPEAFF | TGTGCCATTAGGCTGGGTACCCCTGAAGCTTTCTTT | once | TRBJ1-1 | - | TRBV19
CASSSGQSNTGELFF | TGTGCCAGCAGTTCTGGACAGTCTAACACCGGGGAGCTGTTTTTT | - | TRBJ2-2 | - | TRBV7-9
CASSLDGQPQHF | TGTGCCAGCAGCTTAGACGGCCAGCCCCAGCATTTT | few | TRBJ1-5 | - | TRBV7-2
CASSPWRAGYEQYF | TGTGCCAGCAGCCCCTGGCGAGCGGGCTACGAGCAGTACTTC | - | TRBJ2-7 | - | TRBV6-2/TRBV6-3
CASSSPGQGNIQYF | TGCGCCAGCAGCTCTCCGGGACAAGGGAACATTCAGTACTTC | once | TRBJ2-4 | - | TRBV5-1
CSASHDGTKMNTEAFF | TGCAGTGCTAGCCACGACGGAACGAAGATGAACACTGAAGCTTTCTTT | - | TRBJ1-1 | - | TRBV20-1
CATSRESANTGELFF | TGTGCCACCAGCAGAGAGTCAGCGAACACCGGGGAGCTGTTTTTT | few | TRBJ2-2 | - | TRBV15
CANSWDRGTEAFF | TGTGCCAACAGCTGGGACAGGGGTACTGAAGCTTTCTTT | - | TRBJ1-1 | TRBD1 | TRBV7-9
CASSFAGNNSPLHF | TGTGCCAGCAGTTTCGCTGGTAATAATTCACCCCTCCACTTT | medium-sized | TRBJ1-6 | - | TRBV2
CASSRPPLDRTPLHF | TGTGCCAGCAGCCGTCCCCCTCTCGACAGAACACCCCTCCACTTT | - | TRBJ1-6 | - | TRBV7-9
CASSWDKGPTGGELFF | TGTGCCAGCAGTTGGGATAAGGGGCCCACCGGCGGGGAGCTGTTTTTT | - | TRBJ2-2 | - | TRBV6-5
CSARAGTGGQPQHF | TGCAGTGCTAGAGCCGGGACAGGGGGTCAGCCCCAGCATTTT | - | TRBJ1-5 | TRBD1 | TRBV20-1
CSARGGPTNEKLFF | TGCAGTGCTCGGGGCGGGCCAACTAATGAAAAACTGTTTTTT | - | TRBJ1-4 | - | TRBV20-1
CASTSHGGYTF | TGTGCCAGCACCTCTCATGGGGGCTACACCTTC | once | TRBJ1-2 | - | TRBV5-5
CAWSGQAPSYNSPLHF | TGTGCCTGGAGTGGACAGGCCCCCTCCTATAATTCACCCCTCCACTTT | few | TRBJ1-6 | - | TRBV30
CSARFPWTEPSGNTIYF | TGCAGTGCTAGATTCCCTTGGACGGAGCCCTCTGGAAACACCATATATTTT | - | TRBJ1-3 | - | TRBV20-1
CASTPSNYGYTF | TGTGCCAGCACTCCCTCTAACTATGGCTACACCTTC | - | TRBJ1-2 | - | TRBV7-2
CASTFRLAGVQETQYF | TGTGCCAGCACTTTTCGACTAGCGGGGGTCCAAGAGACCCAGTACTTC | - | TRBJ2-5 | TRBD2 | TRBV6-1
CASTPGDTDTQYF | TGTGCCAGCACCCCCGGGGACACAGATACGCAGTATTTT | medium-sized | TRBJ2-3 | - | TRBV6-2/TRBV6-3
CASSMFSGAGVDNTQYF | TGTGCCAGTAGTATGTTTAGCGGAGCGGGGGTTGACAATACGCAGTATTTT | - | TRBJ2-3 | TRBD2 | TRBV19
CASSLDPRGPYGYTF | TGTGCCAGCAGTTTAGACCCCAGGGGCCCCTATGGCTACACCTTC | - | TRBJ1-2 | - | TRBV27
CSVELVGYGYTF | TGCAGCGTTGAACTGGTAGGCTATGGCTACACCTTC | once | TRBJ1-2 | - | TRBV29-1
CSGAGGYTDTQYF | TGCAGTGGGGCGGGGGGTTACACAGATACGCAGTATTTT | - | TRBJ2-3 | TRBD2 | TRBV20-1
CSAPLGVSMPQHF | TGCAGTGCCCCACTGGGGGTTTCTATGCCCCAGCATTTT | few | TRBJ1-5 | - | TRBV20-1
CAWSAGTLVRETQYF | TGTGCCTGGAGTGCCGGGACGCTAGTACGCGAGACCCAGTACTTC | few | TRBJ2-5 | - | TRBV30
CASSQVTSGDTQYF | TGCGCCAGCAGCCAAGTCACTAGCGGGGATACGCAGTATTTT | - | TRBJ2-3 | TRBD2 | TRBV4-1
CASSSPGQGGSQPQHF | TGTGCCAGTAGCTCACCGGGACAGGGGGGAAGTCAGCCCCAGCATTTT | few | TRBJ1-5 | TRBD1 | TRBV19
CASSPSPSGLYEQYF | TGCGCCAGCAGTCCAAGTCCATCGGGACTGTACGAGCAGTACTTC | - | TRBJ2-7 | - | TRBV10-1
CASSVGGLGEKLFF | TGTGCCAGCAGCGTAGGTGGCCTAGGGGAAAAACTGTTTTTT | - | TRBJ1-4 | - | TRBV9
CASRAGQESSYEQYF | TGTGCCAGCAGAGCGGGACAGGAGAGCTCCTACGAGCAGTACTTC | - | TRBJ2-7 | - | TRBV6-1
CASSSHSQQETQYF | TGTGCCAGCAGTTCCCACAGTCAGCAAGAGACCCAGTACTTC | few | TRBJ2-5 | - | TRBV6-5
CASSLGGRTNYGYTF | TGTGCCAGCAGCTTGGGCGGAAGAACTAACTATGGCTACACCTTC | - | TRBJ1-2 | - | TRBV5-5
CASSLEQGVGGYTF | TGTGCCAGCAGCTTGGAGCAGGGAGTTGGTGGCTACACCTTC | large | TRBJ1-2 | - | TRBV5-5
CSASSHGAGGSYNEQFF | TGCAGTGCTAGTTCCCACGGGGCGGGGGGGTCCTACAATGAGCAGTTCTTC | - | TRBJ2-1 | TRBD2 | TRBV20-1
CASSIMGNQPQHF | TGTGCCAGTAGTATCATGGGCAATCAGCCCCAGCATTTT | once | TRBJ1-5 | - | TRBV19
CATSSVTGNLKETQYF | TGTGCCACCAGCAGCGTGACCGGGAATTTAAAAGAGACCCAGTACTTC | - | TRBJ2-5 | - | TRBV15
CASSLVRGYGYTF | TGTGCCAGCAGTTTAGTCAGAGGGTATGGCTACACCTTC | - | TRBJ1-2 | - | TRBV12-3/TRBV12-4
CASSYSSGLANEQFF | TGTGCCAGCAGTTACTCGTCGGGACTAGCAAATGAGCAGTTCTTC | - | TRBJ2-1 | TRBD2 | TRBV6-2/TRBV6-3
CASSTPTAYQPQHF | TGTGCCAGCAGTACACCGACAGCTTATCAGCCCCAGCATTTT | - | TRBJ1-5 | - | TRBV6-1
CSARRADQPQHF | TGCAGTGCTAGACGGGCAGATCAGCCCCAGCATTTT | - | TRBJ1-5 | - | TRBV20-1
CASSVSGTAGNTIYF | TGTGCCAGTAGTGTCTCCGGGACAGCAGGAAACACCATATATTTT | - | TRBJ1-3 | TRBD1 | TRBV19
CASSLGAGAIPETQYF | TGTGCCAGCAGCTTAGGGGCAGGGGCCATCCCAGAGACCCAGTACTTC | - | TRBJ2-5 | - | TRBV7-8
CASSGRVGQPQHF | TGTGCCAGCAGTGGCAGGGTTGGTCAGCCCCAGCATTTT | - | TRBJ1-5 | - | TRBV25-1
CASSFSGTGGPAPYGYTF | TGTGCCAGCAGCTTCTCCGGGACAGGGGGCCCAGCTCCCTATGGCTACACCTTC | - | TRBJ1-2 | TRBD1 | TRBV7-9
CASSFDRDTQYF | TGCGCCAGCAGCTTCGACAGAGATACGCAGTATTTT | - | TRBJ2-3 | - | TRBV5-1
CASSPDSYGYTF | TGTGCCAGCAGCCCCGACAGCTATGGCTACACCTTC | - | TRBJ1-2 | - | TRBV5-4
CASSLALAGGQETQYF | TGTGCCAGCAGCTTAGCCCTAGCGGGGGGCCAAGAGACCCAGTACTTC | few | TRBJ2-5 | TRBD2 | TRBV7-9
CASNRANNYGYTF | TGTGCCAGTAACAGGGCGAACAACTATGGCTACACCTTC | few | TRBJ1-2 | - | TRBV19
CASSPGRGGHMVTDTQYF | TGTGCCAGCAGCCCGGGGCGGGGGGGCCATATGGTCACAGATACGCAGTATTTT | - | TRBJ2-3 | TRBD2 | TRBV6-1
CSVETVGKTQYF | TGCAGTGTGGAAACTGTGGGGAAGACCCAGTACTTC | - | TRBJ2-5 | - | TRBV20-1
CASSKGSPRASGNTIYF | TGTGCCAGCAGCAAAGGATCCCCAAGAGCCTCTGGAAACACCATATATTTT | few | TRBJ1-3 | - | TRBV21-1
CATSDGHPNQPQHF | TGTGCCACCAGCGATGGGCACCCTAATCAGCCCCAGCATTTT | - | TRBJ1-5 | - | TRBV24-1
CATSDGGRGVGEQFF | TGTGCCACCAGTGATGGGGGGCGGGGGGTGGGTGAGCAGTTCTTC | - | TRBJ2-1 | TRBD2 | TRBV24-1
CASIPPGGYGYTF | TGTGCCAGCATCCCCCCAGGGGGTTATGGCTACACCTTC | - | TRBJ1-2 | TRBD1 | TRBV6-1
CASSSSFLGQGSVYEQYF | TGTGCCAGTAGTAGTTCCTTTTTGGGACAGGGTTCCGTCTACGAGCAGTACTTC | - | TRBJ2-7 | TRBD1 | TRBV19
CASSSVRVVVGNQPQHF | TGTGCCAGCAGCTCCGTCAGGGTGGTAGTGGGCAATCAGCCCCAGCATTTT | few | TRBJ1-5 | - | TRBV7-2